Listed below are T cell receptor beta chains from one sample, sequenced in a study of blood T cell repertoires in COVID-19. Some clones are missing from TCRdb's copy, which holds only in-frame ones; the method was immunoSEQ multiplex PCR. Altogether fewer than 250,000 clones are present, more than 80% being singletons, with the ten largest covering 1.8%. The sequencing input was PBMCs or T cells enriched from blood (not recorded which). These receptors originate from a man aged 60-69 years who had recovered from COVID-19. Each CDR3 is given without its conserved first and last residue.

V | CDR3
TRBV27 | ASSRDRINNEQF
TRBV19 | ASSGGLAGSVSYNEQF
TRBV30 | AWSRRESYEQY
TRBV5-1 | ASSAGQRSNEKLF
TRBV4-3 | ASSQQGGDSSYEQY
TRBV7-7 | ASSLAGGGPQETQY
TRBV5-1 | ASSQTGDRGFEQY
TRBV5-5 | ASSPTGREAF
TRBV6-5 | ASSFRGNQPQH
TRBV7-6 | ASSSNKAWGTGGNEQF
TRBV24-1 | ATSARGGNTEAF
TRBV19 | ASSIVFGGSGNTIY
TRBV12-3/TRBV12-4 | ASSQAGGLVAF
TRBV19 | ASSPTGGSYT
TRBV18 | ASSPLAGESSYEQY
TRBV7-3 | ASSLGGIGELF
TRBV24-1 | ATSDQRQGAFGGELF
TRBV27 | ASSLLKDSSYNSPLH
TRBV15 | ATSRGLAGSTDTQY
TRBV3-1/TRBV3-2 | ASSHLKGRPNEKLF
TRBV7-6 | ASSPGLAGGWGDTQY
TRBV29-1 | SVEAGTGNTIY
TRBV7-2 | ASSLARVFRETQY
TRBV7-6 | ASSLDTGNTIY
TRBV11-2 | ASRGTSGRHTEAF
TRBV7-9 | ASSGRGTEAF
TRBV7-2 | ASSFLGTSGGIYEQY
TRBV5-1 | ASSLLTAGRNLKTEAF
TRBV19 | ASSPTGGAAAPLYGYT
TRBV6-4 | ASSDSGVLQF
TRBV3-1/TRBV3-2 | ASSAYSIRDTTYEQY
TRBV9 | ASAAGLAMDTQY
TRBV20-1 | SARTGRGYT
TRBV4-2 | ASSQVLQETQY
TRBV5-4 | ASSSAGNQETQY
TRBV25-1 | ASSDAARTGGMGEAF